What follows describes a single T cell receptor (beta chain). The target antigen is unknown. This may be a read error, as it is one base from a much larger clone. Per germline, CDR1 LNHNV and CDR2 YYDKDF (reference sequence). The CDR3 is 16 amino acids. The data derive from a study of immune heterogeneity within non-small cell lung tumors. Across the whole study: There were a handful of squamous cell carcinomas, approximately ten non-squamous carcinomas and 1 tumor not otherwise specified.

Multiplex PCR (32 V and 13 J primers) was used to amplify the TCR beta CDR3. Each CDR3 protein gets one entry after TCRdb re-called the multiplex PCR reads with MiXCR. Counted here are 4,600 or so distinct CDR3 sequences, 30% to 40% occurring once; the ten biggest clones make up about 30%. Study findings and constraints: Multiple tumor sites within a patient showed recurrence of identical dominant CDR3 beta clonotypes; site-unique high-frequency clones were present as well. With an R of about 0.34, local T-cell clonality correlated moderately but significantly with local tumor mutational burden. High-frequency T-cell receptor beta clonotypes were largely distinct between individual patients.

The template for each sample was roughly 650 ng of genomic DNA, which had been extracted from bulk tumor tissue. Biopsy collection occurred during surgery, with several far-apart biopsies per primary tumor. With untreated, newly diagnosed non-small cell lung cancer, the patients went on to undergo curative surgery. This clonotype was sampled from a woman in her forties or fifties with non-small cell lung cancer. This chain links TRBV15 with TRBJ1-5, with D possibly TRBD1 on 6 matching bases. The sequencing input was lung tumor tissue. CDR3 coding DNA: TGTGCCACCAGCAGAGATCAGGGCGGGGGCAATCATCCCCAGCATTTT. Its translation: CATSRDQGGGNHPQHF.